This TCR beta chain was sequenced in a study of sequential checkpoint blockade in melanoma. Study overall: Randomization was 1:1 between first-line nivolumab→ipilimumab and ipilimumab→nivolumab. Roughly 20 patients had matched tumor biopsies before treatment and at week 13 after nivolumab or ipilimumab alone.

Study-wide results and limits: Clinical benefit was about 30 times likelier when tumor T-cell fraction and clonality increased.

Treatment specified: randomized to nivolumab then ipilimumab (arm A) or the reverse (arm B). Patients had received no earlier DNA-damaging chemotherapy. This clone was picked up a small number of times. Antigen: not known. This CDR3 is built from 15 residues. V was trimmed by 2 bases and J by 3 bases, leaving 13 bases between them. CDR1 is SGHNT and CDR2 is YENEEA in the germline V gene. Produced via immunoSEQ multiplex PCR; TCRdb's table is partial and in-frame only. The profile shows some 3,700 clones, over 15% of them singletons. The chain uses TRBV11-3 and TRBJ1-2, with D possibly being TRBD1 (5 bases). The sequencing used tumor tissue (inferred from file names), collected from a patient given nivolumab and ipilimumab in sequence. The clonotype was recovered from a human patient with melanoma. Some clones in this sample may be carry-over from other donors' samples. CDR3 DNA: TGTGCCAGCAGCTTAAGAAGGGGCTTCGACTATGGCTACACCTTC. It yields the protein CASSLRRGFDYGYTF. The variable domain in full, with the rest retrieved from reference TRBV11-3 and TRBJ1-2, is EAGVVQSPRYKIIEKKQPVAFWCNPISGHNTLYWYLQNLGQGPELLIRYENEEAVDDSQLPKDRFSAERLKGVDSTLKIQPAELGDSAVYLCASSLRRGFDYGYTFGSGTRLTVV.